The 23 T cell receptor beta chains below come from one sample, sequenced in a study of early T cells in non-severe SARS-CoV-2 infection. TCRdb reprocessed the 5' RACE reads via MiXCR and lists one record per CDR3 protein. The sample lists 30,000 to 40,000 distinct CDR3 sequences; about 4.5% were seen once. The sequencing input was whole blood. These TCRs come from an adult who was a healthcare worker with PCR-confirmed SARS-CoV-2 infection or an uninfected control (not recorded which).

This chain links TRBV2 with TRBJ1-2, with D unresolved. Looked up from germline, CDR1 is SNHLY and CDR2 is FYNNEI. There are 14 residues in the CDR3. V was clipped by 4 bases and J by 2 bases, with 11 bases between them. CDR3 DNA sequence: TGTGCCAGCAGTGCCCTGACGGCGAACTATGGCTACACCTTC. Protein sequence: CASSALTANYGYTF. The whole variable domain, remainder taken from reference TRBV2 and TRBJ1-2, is EPEVTQTPSHQVTQMGQEVILRCVPISNHLYFYWYRQILGQKVEFLVSFYNNEISEKSEIFDDQFSVERPDGSNFTLKIRSTKLEDSAMYFCASSALTANYGYTFGSGTRLTVV.

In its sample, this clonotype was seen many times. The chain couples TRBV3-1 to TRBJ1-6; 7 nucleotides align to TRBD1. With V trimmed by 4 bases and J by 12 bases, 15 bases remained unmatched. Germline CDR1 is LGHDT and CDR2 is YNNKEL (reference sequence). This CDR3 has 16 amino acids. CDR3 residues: CASSLTRTGSGIPLHF. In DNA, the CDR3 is TGTGCCAGCAGCCTCACTCGGACAGGATCGGGTATACCCCTCCACTTT.

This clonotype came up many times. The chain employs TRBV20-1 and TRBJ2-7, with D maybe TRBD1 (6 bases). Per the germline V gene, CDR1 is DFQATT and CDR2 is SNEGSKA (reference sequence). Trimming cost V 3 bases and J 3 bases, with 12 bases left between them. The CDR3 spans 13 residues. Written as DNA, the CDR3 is TGCAGTGCTAGCCCGCAGGGGTACTACGAGCAGTACTTC. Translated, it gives CSASPQGYYEQYF.

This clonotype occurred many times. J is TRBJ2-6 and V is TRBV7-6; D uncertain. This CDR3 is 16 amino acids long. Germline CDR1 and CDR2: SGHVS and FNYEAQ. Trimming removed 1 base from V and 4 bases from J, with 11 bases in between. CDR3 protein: CASSLVGRTGANVLTF. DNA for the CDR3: TGTGCCAGCAGCTTAGTTGGCCGTACAGGGGCCAACGTCCTGACTTTC.

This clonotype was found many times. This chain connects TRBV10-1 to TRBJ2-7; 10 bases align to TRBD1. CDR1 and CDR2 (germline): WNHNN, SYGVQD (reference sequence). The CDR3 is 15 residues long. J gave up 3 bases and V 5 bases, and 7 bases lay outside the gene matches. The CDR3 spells CASSTGTGDYYEQYF. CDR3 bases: TGCGCCAGCAGTACCGGGACAGGGGACTACTACGAGCAGTACTTC.

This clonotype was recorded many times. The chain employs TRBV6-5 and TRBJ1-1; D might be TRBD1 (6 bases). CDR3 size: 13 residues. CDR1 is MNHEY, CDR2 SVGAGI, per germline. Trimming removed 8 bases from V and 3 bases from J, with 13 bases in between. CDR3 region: CASSQGRDTEAFF. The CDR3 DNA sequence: TGTGCCAGCTCACAGGGCAGGGACACTGAAGCTTTCTTT.

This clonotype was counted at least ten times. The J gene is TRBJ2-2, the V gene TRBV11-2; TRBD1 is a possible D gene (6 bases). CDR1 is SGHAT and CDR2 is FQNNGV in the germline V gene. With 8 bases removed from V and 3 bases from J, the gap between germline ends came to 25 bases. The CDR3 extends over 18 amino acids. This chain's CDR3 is CASSRAGQPNTHTGELFF. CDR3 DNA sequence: TGTGCCAGCTCCCGGGCAGGACAGCCGAATACTCACACCGGGGAGCTGTTTTTT.

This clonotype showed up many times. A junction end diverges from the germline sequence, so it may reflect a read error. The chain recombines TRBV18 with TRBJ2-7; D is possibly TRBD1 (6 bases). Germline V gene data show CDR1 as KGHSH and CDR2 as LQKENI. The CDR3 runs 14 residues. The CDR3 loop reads CVSSPRDMRNEQYF. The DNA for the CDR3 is TGTGTCAGCTCACCCCGGGACATGCGAAACGAGCAGTACTTC.

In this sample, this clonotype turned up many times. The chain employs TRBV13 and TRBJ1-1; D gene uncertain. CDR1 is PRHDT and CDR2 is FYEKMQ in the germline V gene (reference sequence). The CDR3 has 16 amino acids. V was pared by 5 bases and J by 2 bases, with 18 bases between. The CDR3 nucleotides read TGTGCCAGCAGCGCTGCCTGGCCCAGGCGAAACACTGAAGCTTTCTTT. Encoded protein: CASSAAWPRRNTEAFF. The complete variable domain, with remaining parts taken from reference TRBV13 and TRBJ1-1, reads AAGVIQSPRHLIKEKRETATLKCYPIPRHDTVYWYQQGPGQDPQFLISFYEKMQSDKGSIPDRFSAQQFSDYHSELNMSSLELGDSALYFCASSAAWPRRNTEAFFGQGTRLTVV.

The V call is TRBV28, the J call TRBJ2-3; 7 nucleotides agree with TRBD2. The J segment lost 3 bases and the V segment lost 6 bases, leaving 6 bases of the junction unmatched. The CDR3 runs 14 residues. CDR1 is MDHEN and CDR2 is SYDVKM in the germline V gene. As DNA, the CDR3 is TGTGCCAGCAGCCCCACGGGGGGTACAGATACGCAGTATTTT. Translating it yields CASSPTGGTDTQYF. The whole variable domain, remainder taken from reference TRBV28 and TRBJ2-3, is DVKVTQSSRYLVKRTGEKVFLECVQDMDHENMFWYRQDPGLGLRLIYFSYDVKMKEKGDIPEGYSVSREKKERFSLILESASTNQTSMYLCASSPTGGTDTQYFGPGTRLTVL.

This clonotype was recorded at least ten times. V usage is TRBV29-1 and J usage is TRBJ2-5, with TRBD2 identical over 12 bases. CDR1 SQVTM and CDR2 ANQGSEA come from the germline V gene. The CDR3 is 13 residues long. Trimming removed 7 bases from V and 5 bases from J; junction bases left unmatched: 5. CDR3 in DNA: TGCAGCGGAGGACTAGCGGGGACTGAGACCCAGTACTTC. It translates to CSGGLAGTETQYF.

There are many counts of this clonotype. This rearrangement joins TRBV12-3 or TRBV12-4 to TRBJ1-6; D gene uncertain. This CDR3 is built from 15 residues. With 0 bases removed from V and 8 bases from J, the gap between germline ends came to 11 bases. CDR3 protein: CASSLAGGPHSPLHF. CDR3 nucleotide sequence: TGTGCCAGCAGTTTAGCAGGAGGCCCTCATTCACCCCTCCACTTT.

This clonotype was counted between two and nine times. This chain's CDR3 is CASSLLPGNTEAFF. The CDR3 bases are TGTGCCAGCAGCTTACTTCCGGGGAACACTGAAGCTTTCTTT. The chain is built from TRBV7-9 and TRBJ1-1; D uncertain. Trimming removed 2 bases at V and 1 base at J, with 8 bases between. Per germline, CDR1 SEHNR and CDR2 FQNEAQ (reference sequence). The CDR3 runs to 14 residues.

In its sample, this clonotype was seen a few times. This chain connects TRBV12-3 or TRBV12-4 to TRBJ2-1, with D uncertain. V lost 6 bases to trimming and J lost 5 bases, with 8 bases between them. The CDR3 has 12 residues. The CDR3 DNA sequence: TGTGCCAGCAGCTTCCTTAACAATGAGCAGTTCTTC. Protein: CASSFLNNEQFF.

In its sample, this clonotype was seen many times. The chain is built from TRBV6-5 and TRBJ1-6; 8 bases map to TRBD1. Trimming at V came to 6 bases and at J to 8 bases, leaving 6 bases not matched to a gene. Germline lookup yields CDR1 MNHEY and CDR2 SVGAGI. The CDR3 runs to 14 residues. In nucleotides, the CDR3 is TGTGCCAGCAGACCGGGGACAGGCTATTCACCCCTCCACTTT. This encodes CASRPGTGYSPLHF.

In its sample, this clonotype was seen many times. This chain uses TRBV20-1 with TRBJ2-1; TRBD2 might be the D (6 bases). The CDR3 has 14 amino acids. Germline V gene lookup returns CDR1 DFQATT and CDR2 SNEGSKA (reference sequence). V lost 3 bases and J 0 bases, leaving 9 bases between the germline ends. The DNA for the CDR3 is TGCAGTGCTAGTGGGGGGAGCTCCTACAATGAGCAGTTCTTC. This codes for CSASGGSSYNEQFF.

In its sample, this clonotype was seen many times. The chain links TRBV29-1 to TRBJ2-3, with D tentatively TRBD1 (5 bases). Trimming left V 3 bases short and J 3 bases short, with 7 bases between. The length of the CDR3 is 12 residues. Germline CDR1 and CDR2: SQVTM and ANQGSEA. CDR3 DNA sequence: TGCAGCGTTGATCCAGGGACAGATACGCAGTATTTT. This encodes CSVDPGTDTQYF.

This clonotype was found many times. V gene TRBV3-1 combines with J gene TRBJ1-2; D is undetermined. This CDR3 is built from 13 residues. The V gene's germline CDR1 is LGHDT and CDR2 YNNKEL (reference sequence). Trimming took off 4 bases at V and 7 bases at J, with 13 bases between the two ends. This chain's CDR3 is CASSPGKRGGYTF. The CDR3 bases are TGTGCCAGCAGCCCGGGCAAGCGAGGTGGCTACACCTTC.

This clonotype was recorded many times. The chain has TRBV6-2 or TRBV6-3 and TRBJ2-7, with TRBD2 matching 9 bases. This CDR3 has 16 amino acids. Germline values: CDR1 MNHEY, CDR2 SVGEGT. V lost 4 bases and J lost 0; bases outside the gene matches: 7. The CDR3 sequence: CASSFPLAGTSYEQYF. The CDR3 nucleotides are TGTGCCAGCAGTTTCCCCCTAGCGGGGACCTCCTACGAGCAGTACTTC.

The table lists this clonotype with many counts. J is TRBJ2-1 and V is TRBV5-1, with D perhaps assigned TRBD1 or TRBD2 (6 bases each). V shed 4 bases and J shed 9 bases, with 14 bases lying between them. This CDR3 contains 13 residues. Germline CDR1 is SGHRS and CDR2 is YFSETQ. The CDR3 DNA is TGCGCCAGCAGCCCGGTGGGGGGCAGTGAGCAGTTCTTC. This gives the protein CASSPVGGSEQFF.

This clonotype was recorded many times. CDR3 protein: CASSVESGGYEQYF. The CDR3 DNA reads as TGTGCCAGCAGCGTAGAGTCAGGGGGTTACGAGCAGTACTTC. The chain combines TRBV9 with TRBJ2-7; TRBD1 agrees at 7 bases. Germline lookup yields CDR1 SGDLS and CDR2 YYNGEE. This CDR3 spans 14 amino acids. The ends lost 0 bases at V and 4 bases at J; junction bases unmatched: 4.

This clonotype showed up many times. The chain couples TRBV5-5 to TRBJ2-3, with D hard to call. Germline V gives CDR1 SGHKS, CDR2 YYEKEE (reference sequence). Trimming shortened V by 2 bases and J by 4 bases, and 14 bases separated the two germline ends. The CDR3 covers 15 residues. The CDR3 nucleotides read TGTGCCAGCAGCTTATATGGGAATGATGCAGATACGCAGTATTTT. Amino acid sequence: CASSLYGNDADTQYF.

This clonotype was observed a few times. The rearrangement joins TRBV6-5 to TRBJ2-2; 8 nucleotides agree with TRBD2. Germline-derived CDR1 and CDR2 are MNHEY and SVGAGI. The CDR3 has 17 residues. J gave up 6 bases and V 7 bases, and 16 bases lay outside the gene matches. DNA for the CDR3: TGTGCCAGCACGAGTAGCGGGGCTTACGTAGGACCCGGGGAGCTGTTTTTT. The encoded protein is CASTSSGAYVGPGELFF.